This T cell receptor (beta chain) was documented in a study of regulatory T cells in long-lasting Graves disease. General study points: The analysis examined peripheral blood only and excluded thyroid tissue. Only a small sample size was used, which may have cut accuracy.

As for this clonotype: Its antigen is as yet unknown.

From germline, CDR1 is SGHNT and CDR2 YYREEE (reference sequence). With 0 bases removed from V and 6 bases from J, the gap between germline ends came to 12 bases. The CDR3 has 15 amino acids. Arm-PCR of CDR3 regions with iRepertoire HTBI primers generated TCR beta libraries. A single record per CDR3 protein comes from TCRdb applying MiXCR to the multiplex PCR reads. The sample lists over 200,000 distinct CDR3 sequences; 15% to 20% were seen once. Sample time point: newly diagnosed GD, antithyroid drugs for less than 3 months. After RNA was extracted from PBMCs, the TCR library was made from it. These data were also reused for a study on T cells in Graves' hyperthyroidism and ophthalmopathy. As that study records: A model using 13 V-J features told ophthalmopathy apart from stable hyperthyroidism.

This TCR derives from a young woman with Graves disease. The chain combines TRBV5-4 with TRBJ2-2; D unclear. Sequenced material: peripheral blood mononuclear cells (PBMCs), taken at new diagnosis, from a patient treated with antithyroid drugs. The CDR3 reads CASSLDANRAGELFF. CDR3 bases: TGTGCCAGCAGCTTGGACGCCAACCGAGCCGGGGAGCTGTTTTTT.